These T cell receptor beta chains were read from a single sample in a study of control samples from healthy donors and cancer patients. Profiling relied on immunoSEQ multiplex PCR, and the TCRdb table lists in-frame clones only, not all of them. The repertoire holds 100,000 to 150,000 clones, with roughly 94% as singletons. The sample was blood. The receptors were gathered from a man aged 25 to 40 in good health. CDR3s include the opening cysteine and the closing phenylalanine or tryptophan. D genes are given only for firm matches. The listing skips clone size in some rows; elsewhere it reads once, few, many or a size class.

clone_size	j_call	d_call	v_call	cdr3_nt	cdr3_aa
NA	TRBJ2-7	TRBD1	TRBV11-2	TGTGCCAGCAGCTTAGACTGGACAGGGGCCCCCTACGAGCAGTACTTC	CASSLDWTGAPYEQYF
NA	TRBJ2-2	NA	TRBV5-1	TGCGCCAGCAGCTTGGAACTCATCCAGGGGTATACCGGGGAGCTGTTTTTT	CASSLELIQGYTGELFF
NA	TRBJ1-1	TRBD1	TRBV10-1	TGCGCCAGCAGTGAGTCCAGGGGGCTGGTGAACACTGAAGCTTTCTTT	CASSESRGLVNTEAFF
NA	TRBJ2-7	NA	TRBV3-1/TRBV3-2	TGTGCCAGCAGCCAAGGGGCAGGGACCTACGAGCAGTACTTC	CASSQGAGTYEQYF
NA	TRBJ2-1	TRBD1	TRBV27	TGTGCCAGCAGTCCGACAGGGAAATCCTACAATGAGCAGTTCTTC	CASSPTGKSYNEQFF
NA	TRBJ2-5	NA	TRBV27	TGTGCCAGCAGTCCTCGACCAAACCAAGAGACCCAGTACTTC	CASSPRPNQETQYF
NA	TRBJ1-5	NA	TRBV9	TGTGCCAGCAGCGTAGAACCATATAGCAATCAGCCCCAGCATTTT	CASSVEPYSNQPQHF
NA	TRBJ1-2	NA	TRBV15	TGTGCCACCAGCAGAGAAGGCAAGAGGGGCTACACCTTC	CATSREGKRGYTF
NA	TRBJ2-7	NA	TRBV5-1	TGCGCCAGCAGCTTGGCCGCGGGATCGGGCGAGCAGTACTTC	CASSLAAGSGEQYF
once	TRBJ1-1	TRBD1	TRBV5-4	TGTGCCAGCAGCTTCGGACAGGGCCGGGGGAACACTGAAGCTTTCTTT	CASSFGQGRGNTEAFF
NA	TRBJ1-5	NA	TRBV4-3	TGCGCCAGCAGCCAAGAGTCGGGGGACTGGAGGAATCAGTCCCAGCATTTT	CASSQESGDWRNQSQHF
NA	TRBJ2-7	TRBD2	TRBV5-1	TGCGCCAGCAGCTCCGGACTAGCCCCCTACGAGCAGTACTTC	CASSSGLAPYEQYF
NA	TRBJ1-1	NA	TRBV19	TGTGCCAGTAGTATCGGAGAGACTAACACTGAAGCTTTCTTT	CASSIGETNTEAFF
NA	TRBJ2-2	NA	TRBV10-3	TGTGCCATCAGGGAGGGGGACAGACCGAACACCGGGGAGCTGTTTTTT	CAIREGDRPNTGELFF
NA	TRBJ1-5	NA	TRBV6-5	TGTGCCAGCACCGGTACGCAGGCGCTCAATCAGCCCCAGCATTTT	CASTGTQALNQPQHF
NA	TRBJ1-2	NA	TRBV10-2	TGCGCCAGCAGCTTACAAGGGACTAACTATGGCTACACCTTC	CASSLQGTNYGYTF
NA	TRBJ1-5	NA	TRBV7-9	TGTGCCAGCAGCTCCGGGGCCGGGGGCGGACAGCCCCAGCATTTT	CASSSGAGGGQPQHF
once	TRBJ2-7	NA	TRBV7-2	TGTGCCAGCAGCCCTGGCTACGAGCAGTACTTC	CASSPGYEQYF
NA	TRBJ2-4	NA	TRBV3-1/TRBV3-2	TGTGCCAGCATCCCCAATGGTTTCGAAGGGGCGTACAACATTCAGTACTTC	CASIPNGFEGAYNIQYF
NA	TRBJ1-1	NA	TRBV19	TGTGCCAGTAGTATATGGGGAGGGGTGGCCACTGAAGCTTTCTTT	CASSIWGGVATEAFF
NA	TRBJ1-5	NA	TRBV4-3	TGCGCCAGCGGTCAGGAGATAGCAAATCAGCCCCAGCATTTT	CASGQEIANQPQHF
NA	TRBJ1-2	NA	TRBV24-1	TGTGCCACCAGTGATCCCCTCCCGGGGGATGAAGGCTACACCTTC	CATSDPLPGDEGYTF
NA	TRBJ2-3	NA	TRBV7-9	TGTGCCAGCAGCTTATCGGTACTAACGGGGGCCCCTAGCACAGATACGCAGTATTTT	CASSLSVLTGAPSTDTQYF
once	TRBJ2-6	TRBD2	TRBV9	TGTGCCAGCAGCCCATCGGGAGGAGCGGGGGGGCTTGGGGCCAACGTCCTGACTTTC	CASSPSGGAGGLGANVLTF
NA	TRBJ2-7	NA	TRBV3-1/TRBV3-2	TGTGCCAGCAGCCAAGCTCGGTCGCGGCAGTACTTC	CASSQARSRQYF
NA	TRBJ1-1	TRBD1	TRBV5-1	TGCGCCAGCAGGCCCGACAGGGGGCCTGAAGCTTTCTTT	CASRPDRGPEAFF
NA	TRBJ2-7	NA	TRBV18	TGTGCCAGCTCACCCCCCATGAGCGAGCAGTACTTC	CASSPPMSEQYF
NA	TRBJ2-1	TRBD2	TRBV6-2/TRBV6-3	TGTGCCAGCAGTTCCAGCGGGGGGGCGTACAATGAGCAGTTCTTC	CASSSSGGAYNEQFF
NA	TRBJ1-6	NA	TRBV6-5	TGTGCCAGCAGTTATGTGGGTGGGGTTTCACCCCTCCACTTT	CASSYVGGVSPLHF
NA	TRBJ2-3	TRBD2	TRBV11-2	TGTGCCAGCAGCTTAAGGCGGGGGGGAGATACGCAGTATTTT	CASSLRRGGDTQYF
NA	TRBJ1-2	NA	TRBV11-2	TGTGCCAGCAGCTTGGGAAGGTCAGGGGTCTATGGCTACACCTTC	CASSLGRSGVYGYTF
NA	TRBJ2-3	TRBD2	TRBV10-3	TGTGCCATCAGCTCGGGACTAGCGGGGTACACAGATACGCAGTATTTT	CAISSGLAGYTDTQYF
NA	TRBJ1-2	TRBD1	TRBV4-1	TGCGCCAGCAGCCAGGTGATGTCTAAGACAGGGAAGGATGGCTACACCTTC	CASSQVMSKTGKDGYTF
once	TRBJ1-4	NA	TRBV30	TGTGCCTGGAGTGTACGGGGTGAAAAACTGTTTTTT	CAWSVRGEKLFF
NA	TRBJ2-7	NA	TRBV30	TGTGCCTGGAGTGTACAGGGATGGGAGCAGTACTTC	CAWSVQGWEQYF
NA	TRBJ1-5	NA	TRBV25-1	TGTGCCAGCAGGCAGGGTTGGGAGCCCCAGCATTTT	CASRQGWEPQHF
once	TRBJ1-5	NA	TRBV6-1	TGTGCCAGCAGTGAAAGCCTGGCGAGGGTCAACCAGCCCCAGCATTTT	CASSESLARVNQPQHF
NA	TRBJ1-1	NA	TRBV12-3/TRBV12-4	TGTGCCAGCAGTTTTCGGGGGACCACTGAAGCTTTCTTT	CASSFRGTTEAFF
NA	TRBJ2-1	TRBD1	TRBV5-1	TGCGCCAGCAGCTTGGGGACAGGGGGCTATAGTGAGCAGTTCTTC	CASSLGTGGYSEQFF
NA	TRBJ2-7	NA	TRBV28	TGTGCCAGCAGTTTCACCAGCTCCTACGAGCAGTACTTC	CASSFTSSYEQYF
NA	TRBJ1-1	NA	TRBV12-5	TGTGCTAGTGGTTTGAATCCCGCCTCGTCCTCCACTGAAGCTTTCTTT	CASGLNPASSSTEAFF
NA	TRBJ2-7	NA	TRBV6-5	TGTGCCAGCAGTCTACAGGGACCCTCCTACGAGCAGTACTTC	CASSLQGPSYEQYF
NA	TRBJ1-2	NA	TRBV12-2	TGTGCAAGTCGCTTAGTAAGGGAGGGTCGAAGCTGGGGCTACACCTTC	CASRLVREGRSWGYTF
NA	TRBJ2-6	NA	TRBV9	TGTGCCAGCAGCGTAGGGGACGGCCTCCCTGGGGCCAACGTCCTGACTTTC	CASSVGDGLPGANVLTF
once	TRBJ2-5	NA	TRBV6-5	TGTGCCAGCAGCAGGAAACAGGAGACCCAGTACTTC	CASSRKQETQYF
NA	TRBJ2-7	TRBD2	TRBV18	TGTGCCAGCTCACCTCAAGCGGGGCAACTCCAAAACGAGCAGTACTTC	CASSPQAGQLQNEQYF
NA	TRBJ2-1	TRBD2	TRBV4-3	TGCGCCAGCAGCCAAGATAGGGAGGGATCTGAGCAGTTCTTC	CASSQDREGSEQFF
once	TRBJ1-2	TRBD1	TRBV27	TGTGCCAGCAGTTTATGGGCAGGGGGTGACTATGGCTACACCTTC	CASSLWAGGDYGYTF
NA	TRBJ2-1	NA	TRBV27	TGTGCCAGCAGTCCCAGTACTAGCAATGAGCAGTTCTTC	CASSPSTSNEQFF
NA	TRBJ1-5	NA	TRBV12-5	TGTGCTAGTGGTTTATTCCATGAGGCTAGCAATCAGCCCCAGCATTTT	CASGLFHEASNQPQHF
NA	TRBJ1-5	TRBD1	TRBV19	TGTGCCAGCCGACAGGGTGGCAATCAGCCCCAGCATTTT	CASRQGGNQPQHF
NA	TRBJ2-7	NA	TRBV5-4	TGTGCCAGCAGCCCTTGGCCGCAGAGCTCCTACGAGCAGTACTTC	CASSPWPQSSYEQYF
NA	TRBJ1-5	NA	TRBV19	TGTGCCAGTAGGCAGGGCAATCAGCCCCAGCATTTT	CASRQGNQPQHF
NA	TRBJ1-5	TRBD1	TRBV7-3	TGTGCCAGCCCATGGGTCAGGGGGCAACCGGTTAGCAATCAGCCCCAGCATTTT	CASPWVRGQPVSNQPQHF
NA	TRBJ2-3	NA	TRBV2	TGTGCCAGCAGTGAGATGATCACAGATACGCAGTATTTT	CASSEMITDTQYF
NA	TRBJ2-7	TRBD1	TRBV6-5	TGTGCCAGCAGTTACGGAGGGACAGGGAGCTACGAGCAGTACTTC	CASSYGGTGSYEQYF
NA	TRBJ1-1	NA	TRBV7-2	TGTGCCAGCAGCACCCCTATGAACCCCGGGAACACTGAAGCTTTCTTT	CASSTPMNPGNTEAFF